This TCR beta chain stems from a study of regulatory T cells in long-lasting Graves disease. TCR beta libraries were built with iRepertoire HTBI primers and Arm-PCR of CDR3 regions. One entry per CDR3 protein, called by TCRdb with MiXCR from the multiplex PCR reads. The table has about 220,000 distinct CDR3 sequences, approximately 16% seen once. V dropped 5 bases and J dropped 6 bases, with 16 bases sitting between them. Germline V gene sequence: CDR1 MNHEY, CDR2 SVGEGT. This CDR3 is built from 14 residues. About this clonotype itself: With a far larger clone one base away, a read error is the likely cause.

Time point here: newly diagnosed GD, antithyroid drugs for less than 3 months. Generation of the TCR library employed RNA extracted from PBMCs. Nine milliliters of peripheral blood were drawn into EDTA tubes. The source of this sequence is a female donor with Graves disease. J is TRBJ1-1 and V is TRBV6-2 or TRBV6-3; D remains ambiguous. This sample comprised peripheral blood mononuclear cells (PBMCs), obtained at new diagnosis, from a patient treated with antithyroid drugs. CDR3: CASSEGPSNAEAFF. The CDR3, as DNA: TGTGCCAGCAGTGAAGGACCCAGTAACGCTGAAGCTTTCTTT.